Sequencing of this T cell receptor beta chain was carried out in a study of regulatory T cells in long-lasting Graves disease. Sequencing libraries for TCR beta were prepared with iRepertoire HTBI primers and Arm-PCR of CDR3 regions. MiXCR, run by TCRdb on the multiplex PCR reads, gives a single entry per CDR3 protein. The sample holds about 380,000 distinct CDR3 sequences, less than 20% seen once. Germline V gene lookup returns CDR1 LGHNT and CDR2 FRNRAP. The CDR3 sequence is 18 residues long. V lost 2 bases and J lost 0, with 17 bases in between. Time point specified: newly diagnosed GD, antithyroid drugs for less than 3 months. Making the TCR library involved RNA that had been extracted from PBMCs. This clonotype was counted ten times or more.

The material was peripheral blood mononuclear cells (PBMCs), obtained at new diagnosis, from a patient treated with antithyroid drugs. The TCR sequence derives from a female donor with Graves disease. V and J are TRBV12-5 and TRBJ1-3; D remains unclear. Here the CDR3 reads CASGLSIITGSSGNTIYF. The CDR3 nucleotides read TGTGCTAGTGGTTTGTCGATAATCACCGGTTCCTCTGGAAACACCATATATTTT.